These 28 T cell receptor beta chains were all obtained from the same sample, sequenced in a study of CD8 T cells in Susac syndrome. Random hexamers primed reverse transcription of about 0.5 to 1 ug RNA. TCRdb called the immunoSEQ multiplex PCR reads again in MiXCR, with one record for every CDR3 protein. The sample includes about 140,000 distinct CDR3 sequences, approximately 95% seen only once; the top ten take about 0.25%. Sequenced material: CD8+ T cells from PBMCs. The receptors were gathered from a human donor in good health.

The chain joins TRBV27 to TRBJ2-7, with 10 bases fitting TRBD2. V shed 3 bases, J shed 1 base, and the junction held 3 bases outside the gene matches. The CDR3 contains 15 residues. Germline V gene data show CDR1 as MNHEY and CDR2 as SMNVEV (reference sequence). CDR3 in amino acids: CASSFILAGSYEQYF. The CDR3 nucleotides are TGTGCCAGCAGTTTTATACTAGCGGGATCCTACGAGCAGTACTTC.

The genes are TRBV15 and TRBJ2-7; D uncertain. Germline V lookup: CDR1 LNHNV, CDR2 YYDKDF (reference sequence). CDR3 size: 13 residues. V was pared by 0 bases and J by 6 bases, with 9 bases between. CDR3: CATSRDWASEQYF. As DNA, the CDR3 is TGTGCCACCAGCAGAGATTGGGCTAGCGAGCAGTACTTC.

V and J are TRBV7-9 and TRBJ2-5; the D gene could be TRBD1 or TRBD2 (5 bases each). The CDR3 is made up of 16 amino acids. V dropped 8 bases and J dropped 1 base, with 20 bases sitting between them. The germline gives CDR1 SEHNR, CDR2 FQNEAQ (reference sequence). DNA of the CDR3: TGTGCCAGCGATACGGGACGAAACCGGATCCAAGAGACCCAGTACTTC. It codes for CASDTGRNRIQETQYF.

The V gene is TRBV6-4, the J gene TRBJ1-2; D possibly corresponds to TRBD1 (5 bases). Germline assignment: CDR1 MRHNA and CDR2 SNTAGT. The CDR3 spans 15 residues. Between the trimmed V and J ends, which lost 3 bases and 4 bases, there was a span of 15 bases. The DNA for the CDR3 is TGTGCCAGCAGTGAAAACGGGGCTTATCCCTATGGCTACACCTTC. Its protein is CASSENGAYPYGYTF.

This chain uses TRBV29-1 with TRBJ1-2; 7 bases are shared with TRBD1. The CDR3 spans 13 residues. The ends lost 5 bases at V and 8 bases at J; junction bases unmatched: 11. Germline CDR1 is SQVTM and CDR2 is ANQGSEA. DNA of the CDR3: TGCAGCGTTAGAACCCGGGACAGAGGAGGCTACACCTTC. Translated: CSVRTRDRGGYTF.

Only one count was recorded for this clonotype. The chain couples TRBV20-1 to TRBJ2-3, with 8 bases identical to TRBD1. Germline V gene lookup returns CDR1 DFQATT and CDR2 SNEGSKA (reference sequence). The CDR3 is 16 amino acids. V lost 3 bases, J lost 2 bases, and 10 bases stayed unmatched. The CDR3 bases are TGCAGTGCTAGTTCTCAGGGGGCAACGCACACAGATACGCAGTATTTT. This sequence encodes CSASSQGATHTDTQYF.

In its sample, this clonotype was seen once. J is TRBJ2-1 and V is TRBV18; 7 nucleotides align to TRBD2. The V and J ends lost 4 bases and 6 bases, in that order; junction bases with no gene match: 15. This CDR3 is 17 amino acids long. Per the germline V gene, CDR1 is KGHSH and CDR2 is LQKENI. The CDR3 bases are TGTGCCAGCTCACGAATCGTAGCGGGCGGGCGTGGCAATGAGCAGTTCTTC. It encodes CASSRIVAGGRGNEQFF. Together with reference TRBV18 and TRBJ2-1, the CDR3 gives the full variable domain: NAGVMQNPRHLVRRRGQEARLRCSPMKGHSHVYWYRQLPEEGLKFMVYLQKENIIDESGMPKERFSAEFPKEGPSILRIQQVVRGDSAAYFCASSRIVAGGRGNEQFFGPGTRLTVL.

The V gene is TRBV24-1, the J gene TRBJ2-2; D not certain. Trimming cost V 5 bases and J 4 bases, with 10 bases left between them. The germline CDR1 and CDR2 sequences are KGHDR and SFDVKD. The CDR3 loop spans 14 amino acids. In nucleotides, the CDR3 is TGTGCCACCAGTGGGAGCGCCAGCACCGGGGAGCTGTTTTTT. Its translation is CATSGSASTGELFF.

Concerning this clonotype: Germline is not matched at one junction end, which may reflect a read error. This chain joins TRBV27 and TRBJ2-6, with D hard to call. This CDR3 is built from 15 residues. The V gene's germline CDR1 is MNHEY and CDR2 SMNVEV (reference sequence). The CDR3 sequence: CASSLSFSGANVLTF. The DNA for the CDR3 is TGTGCCAGCAGTCTATCTTTCTCTGGGGCCAACGTCCTGACTTTC.

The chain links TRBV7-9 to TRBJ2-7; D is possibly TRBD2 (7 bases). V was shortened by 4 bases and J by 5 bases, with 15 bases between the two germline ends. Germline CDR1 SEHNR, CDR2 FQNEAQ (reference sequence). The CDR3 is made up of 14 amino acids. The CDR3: CASSSAGGPDEQYF. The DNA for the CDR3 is TGTGCCAGCAGCTCCGCCGGGGGGCCTGACGAGCAGTACTTC.

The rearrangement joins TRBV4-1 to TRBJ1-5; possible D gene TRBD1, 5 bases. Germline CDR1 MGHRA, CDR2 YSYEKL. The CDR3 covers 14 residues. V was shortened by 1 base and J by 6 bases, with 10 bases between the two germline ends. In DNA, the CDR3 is TGCGCCAGCAGCCAAGTGGGGGTTGGTCAGCCCCAGCATTTT. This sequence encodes CASSQVGVGQPQHF.

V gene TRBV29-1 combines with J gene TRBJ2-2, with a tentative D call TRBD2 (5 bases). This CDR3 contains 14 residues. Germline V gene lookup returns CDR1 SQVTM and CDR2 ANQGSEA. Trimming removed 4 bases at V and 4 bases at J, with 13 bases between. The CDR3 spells CSVVWERGTGELFF. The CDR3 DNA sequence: TGCAGCGTTGTTTGGGAGCGTGGCACCGGGGAGCTGTTTTTT.

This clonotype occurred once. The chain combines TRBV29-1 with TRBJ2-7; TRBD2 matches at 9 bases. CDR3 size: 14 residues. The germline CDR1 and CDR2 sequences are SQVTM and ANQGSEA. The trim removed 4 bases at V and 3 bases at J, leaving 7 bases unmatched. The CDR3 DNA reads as TGCAGCGTTGGGACTAGCGCAGGAGACTACGAGCAGTACTTC. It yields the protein CSVGTSAGDYEQYF.

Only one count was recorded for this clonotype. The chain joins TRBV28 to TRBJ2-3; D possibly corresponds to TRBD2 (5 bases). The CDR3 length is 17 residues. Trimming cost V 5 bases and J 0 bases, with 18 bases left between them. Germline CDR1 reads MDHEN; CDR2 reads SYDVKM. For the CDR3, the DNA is TGTGCCAGCAGTCGTCCGGGCCGGGAAATCAGCACAGATACGCAGTATTTT. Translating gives CASSRPGREISTDTQYF.

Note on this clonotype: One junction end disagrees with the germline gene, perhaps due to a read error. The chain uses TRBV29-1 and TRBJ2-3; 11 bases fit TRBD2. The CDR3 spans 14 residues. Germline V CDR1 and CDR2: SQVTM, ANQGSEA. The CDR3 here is CSGKLAGVTDTQFF. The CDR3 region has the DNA TGCAGCGGGAAACTAGCGGGGGTGACAGATACGCAGTTTTTT.

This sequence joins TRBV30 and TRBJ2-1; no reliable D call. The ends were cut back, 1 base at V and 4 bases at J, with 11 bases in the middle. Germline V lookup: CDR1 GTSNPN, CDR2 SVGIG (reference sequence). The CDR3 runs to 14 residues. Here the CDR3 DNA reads TGTGCCTGGAGTGATGGCGGAGTGTACAATGAGCAGTTCTTC. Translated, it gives CAWSDGGVYNEQFF.

The DNA of the CDR3 is TGTGCCAGTAGCGGACTAGCGGTCTACAATGAGCAGTTCTTC. This gives the protein CASSGLAVYNEQFF. This chain links TRBV19 with TRBJ2-1, with 10 nucleotides matching TRBD2. The CDR3 runs to 14 residues. The germline gives CDR1 LNHDA, CDR2 SQIVND (reference sequence). With 6 bases clipped from V and 3 bases from J, the junction kept 2 bases outside the gene matches.

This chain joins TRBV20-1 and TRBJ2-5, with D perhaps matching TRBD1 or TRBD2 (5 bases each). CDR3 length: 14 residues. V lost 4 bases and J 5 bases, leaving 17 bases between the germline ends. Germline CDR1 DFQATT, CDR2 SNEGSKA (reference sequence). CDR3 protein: CSANSGPYIETQYF. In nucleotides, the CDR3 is TGCAGTGCTAATTCGGGACCTTACATCGAGACCCAGTACTTC.

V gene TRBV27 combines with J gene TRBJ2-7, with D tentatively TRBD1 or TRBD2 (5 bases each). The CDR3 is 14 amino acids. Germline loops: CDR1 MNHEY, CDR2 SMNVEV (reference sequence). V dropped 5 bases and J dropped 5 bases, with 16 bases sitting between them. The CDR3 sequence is CASSTTGTTHEQYF. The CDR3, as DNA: TGTGCCAGCAGTACGACCGGGACCACCCACGAGCAGTACTTC.

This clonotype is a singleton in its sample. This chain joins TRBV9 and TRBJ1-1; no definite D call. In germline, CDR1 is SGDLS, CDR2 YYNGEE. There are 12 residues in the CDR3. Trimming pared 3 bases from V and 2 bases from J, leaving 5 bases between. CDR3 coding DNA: TGTGCCAGCAGCGACAGTAACACTGAAGCTTTCTTT. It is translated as CASSDSNTEAFF.

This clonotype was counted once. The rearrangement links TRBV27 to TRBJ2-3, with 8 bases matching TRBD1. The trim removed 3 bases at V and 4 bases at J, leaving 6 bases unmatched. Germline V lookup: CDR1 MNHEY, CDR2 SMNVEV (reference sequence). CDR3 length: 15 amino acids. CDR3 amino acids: CASSFAGGLADTQYF. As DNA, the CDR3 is TGTGCCAGCAGTTTTGCAGGGGGCTTGGCAGATACGCAGTATTTT.

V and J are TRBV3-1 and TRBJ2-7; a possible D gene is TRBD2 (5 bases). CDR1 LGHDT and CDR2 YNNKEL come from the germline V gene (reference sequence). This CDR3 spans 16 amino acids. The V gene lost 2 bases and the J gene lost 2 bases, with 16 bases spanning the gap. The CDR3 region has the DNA TGTGCCAGCAGCCAAACCCGGGGAAAGAGTGCCTACGAGCAGTACTTC. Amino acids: CASSQTRGKSAYEQYF.

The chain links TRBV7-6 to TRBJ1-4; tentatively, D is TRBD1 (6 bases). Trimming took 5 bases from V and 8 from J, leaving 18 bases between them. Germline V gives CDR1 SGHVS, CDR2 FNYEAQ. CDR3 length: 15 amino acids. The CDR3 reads CASSPPTGLREKLFF. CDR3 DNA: TGTGCCAGCAGCCCCCCGACAGGCCTGAGGGAAAAACTGTTTTTT.

The CDR3 nucleotides read TGTGCCAGCCGAATGGGCCAACCCTACGAGCAGTACTTC. This translates into CASRMGQPYEQYF. This chain joins TRBV27 and TRBJ2-7; D is uncertain. Trimming removed 8 bases at V and 2 bases at J, with 13 bases between. The germline gives CDR1 MNHEY, CDR2 SMNVEV (reference sequence). The CDR3 covers 13 residues.

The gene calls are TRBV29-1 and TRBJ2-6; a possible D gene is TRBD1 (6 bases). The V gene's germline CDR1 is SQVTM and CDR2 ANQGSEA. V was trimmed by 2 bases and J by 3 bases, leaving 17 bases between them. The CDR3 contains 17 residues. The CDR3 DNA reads TGCAGCGTTGAAAGTAGGGCAGGGGAAGATGGGGCCAACGTCCTGACTTTC. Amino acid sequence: CSVESRAGEDGANVLTF.

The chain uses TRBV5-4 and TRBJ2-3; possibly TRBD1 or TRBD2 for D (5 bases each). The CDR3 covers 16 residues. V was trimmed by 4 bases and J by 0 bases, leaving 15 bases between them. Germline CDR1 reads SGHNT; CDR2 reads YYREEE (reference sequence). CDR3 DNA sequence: TGTGCCAGCAGCAGTCCCGGGACGCCTAGCACAGATACGCAGTATTTT. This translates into CASSSPGTPSTDTQYF. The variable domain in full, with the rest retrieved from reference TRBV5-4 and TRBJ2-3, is ETGVTQSPTHLIKTRGQQVTLRCSSQSGHNTVSWYQQALGQGPQFIFQYYREEENGRGNFPPRFSGLQFPNYSSELNVNALELDDSALYLCASSSPGTPSTDTQYFGPGTRLTVL.

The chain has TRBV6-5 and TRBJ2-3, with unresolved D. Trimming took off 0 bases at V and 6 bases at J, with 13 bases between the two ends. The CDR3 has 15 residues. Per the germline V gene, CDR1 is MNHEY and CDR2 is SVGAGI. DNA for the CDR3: TGTGCCAGCAGTTACTCTTCGGAGCTCCCGGATACGCAGTATTTT. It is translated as CASSYSSELPDTQYF.

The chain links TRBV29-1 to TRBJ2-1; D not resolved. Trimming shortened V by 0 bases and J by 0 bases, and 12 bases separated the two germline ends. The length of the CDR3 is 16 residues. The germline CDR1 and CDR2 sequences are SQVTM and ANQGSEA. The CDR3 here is CSVEDPDQYSYNEQFF. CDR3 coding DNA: TGCAGCGTTGAAGATCCGGACCAGTACTCCTACAATGAGCAGTTCTTC.